This passage covers 5 T cell receptor beta chains from one sample sequenced in a study of cytomegalovirus exposure and HLA in healthy donors. Primers for the PCR totalled 60 Vbeta and 13 Jbeta. Measured with immunoSEQ multiplex PCR; TCRdb has only the in-frame clones, and not every one. This specimen shows 200,000 or so clones; the ten leading clones hold less than 0.85%. Material for sequencing was PBMCs. These receptors were obtained from a boy between 10 and 17 years old in good health and CMV-seronegative.

The V and J genes are TRBV7-2 and TRBJ1-1, with D unresolved. Germline lookup yields CDR1 SGHTA and CDR2 FQGNSA. The CDR3 consists of 18 residues. Trimming shortened V by 2 bases and J by 1 base, and 20 bases separated the two germline ends. CDR3: CASSLMANRGIENTEAFF. CDR3 DNA: TGTGCCAGCAGCTTAATGGCGAACCGGGGAATCGAGAACACTGAAGCTTTCTTT.

This chain joins TRBV6-1 and TRBJ2-7; tentative D call: TRBD1 (8 bases). V gave up 10 bases and J gave up 7 bases, with 23 bases separating them. The CDR3 runs to 14 residues. In germline, CDR1 is MNHNS, CDR2 SASEGT. CDR3 in DNA: TGTGCCACCCGATCCCCCACAGGGGGAGGGGAGCAGTACTTC. It encodes CATRSPTGGGEQYF.

The gene calls are TRBV19 and TRBJ2-2, with no clear D. The V end lost 5 bases, the J end lost 7 bases, and 11 bases lay between the germline ends. Germline V gives CDR1 LNHDA, CDR2 SQIVND (reference sequence). The CDR3 covers 13 residues. This CDR3 reads CASSASTIGELFF. In DNA, the CDR3 is TGTGCCAGTAGTGCATCGACAATCGGGGAGCTGTTTTTT.

J is TRBJ2-7 and V is TRBV5-5; the match to TRBD1 covers 12 bases. Germline loops: CDR1 SGHKS, CDR2 YYEKEE (reference sequence). V was clipped by 4 bases and J by 3 bases; unmatched bases: 5. This CDR3 is built from 15 residues. The CDR3 DNA reads as TGTGCCAGCAGCCACGGGACAGGGGGCGTCTACGAGCAGTACTTC. It codes for CASSHGTGGVYEQYF.

The chain uses TRBV4-2 and TRBJ2-5, with D perhaps matching TRBD1 (6 bases). The DNA end is a closer match to TRBJ2-7, so the J assignment may be wrong. Germline-derived CDR1 and CDR2 are LGHNA and YNFKEQ. This CDR3 is built from 16 residues. The CDR3 region is CASSQDPGRQVYEQYF. CDR3 DNA: TGTGCCAGCAGCCAAGACCCAGGACGACAGGTTTACGAGCAGTACTTC.